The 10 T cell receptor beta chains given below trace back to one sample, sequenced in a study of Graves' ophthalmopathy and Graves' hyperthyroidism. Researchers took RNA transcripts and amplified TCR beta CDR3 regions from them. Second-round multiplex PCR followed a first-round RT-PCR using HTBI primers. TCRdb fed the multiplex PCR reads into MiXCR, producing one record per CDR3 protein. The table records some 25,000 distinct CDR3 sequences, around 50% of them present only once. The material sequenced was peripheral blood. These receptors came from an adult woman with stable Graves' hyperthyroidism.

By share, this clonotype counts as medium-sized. The CDR3 DNA reads as TGCAGCGTTTTAGTCACCGGGGCAGATACGCAGTATTTT. Translated, it gives CSVLVTGADTQYF. V and J are TRBV29-1 and TRBJ2-3, with a tentative D call TRBD2 (5 bases). This CDR3 spans 13 amino acids. The V and J ends lost 5 bases and 4 bases respectively, with 13 bases between them. Germline-derived CDR1 and CDR2 are SQVTM and ANQGSEA.

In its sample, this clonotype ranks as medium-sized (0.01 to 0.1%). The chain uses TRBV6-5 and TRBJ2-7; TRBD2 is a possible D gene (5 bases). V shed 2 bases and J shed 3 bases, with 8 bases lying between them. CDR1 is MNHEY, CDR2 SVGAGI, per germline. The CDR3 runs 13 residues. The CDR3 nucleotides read TGTGCCAGCAGTTACGAGAGGGACTACGAGCAGTACTTC. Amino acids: CASSYERDYEQYF.

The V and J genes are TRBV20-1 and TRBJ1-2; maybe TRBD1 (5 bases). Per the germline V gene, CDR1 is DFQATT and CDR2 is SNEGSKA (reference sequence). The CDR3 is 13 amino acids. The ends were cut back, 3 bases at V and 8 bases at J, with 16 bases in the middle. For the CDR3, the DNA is TGCAGTGCTAGGGCTGGGACTTATTACGGCTACACCTTC. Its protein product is CSARAGTYYGYTF.

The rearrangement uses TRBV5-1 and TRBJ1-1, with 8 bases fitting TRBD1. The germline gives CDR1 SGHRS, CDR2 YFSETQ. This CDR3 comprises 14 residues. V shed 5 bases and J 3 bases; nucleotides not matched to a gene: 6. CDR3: CASRTGGRYTEAFF. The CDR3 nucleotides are TGCGCCAGCAGAACAGGGGGAAGGTACACTGAAGCTTTCTTT.

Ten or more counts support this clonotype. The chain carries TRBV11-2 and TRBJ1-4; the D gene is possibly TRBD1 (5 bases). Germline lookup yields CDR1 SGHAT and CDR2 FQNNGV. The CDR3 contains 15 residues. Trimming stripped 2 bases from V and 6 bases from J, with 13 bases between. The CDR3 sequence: CASSLTVSGDEKLFF. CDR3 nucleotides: TGTGCCAGCAGCTTAACTGTATCGGGGGATGAAAAACTGTTTTTT.

This CDR3 reads CASSEVFGEPNSPLHF. In nucleotides, the CDR3 is TGTGCCAGCAGTGAAGTCTTCGGAGAGCCTAATTCACCCCTCCACTTT. V usage is TRBV6-1 and J usage is TRBJ1-6; D gene ambiguous. The CDR3 runs to 16 residues. Trimming cost V 1 base and J 6 bases, with 13 bases left between them. Germline V gene sequence: CDR1 MNHNS, CDR2 SASEGT.

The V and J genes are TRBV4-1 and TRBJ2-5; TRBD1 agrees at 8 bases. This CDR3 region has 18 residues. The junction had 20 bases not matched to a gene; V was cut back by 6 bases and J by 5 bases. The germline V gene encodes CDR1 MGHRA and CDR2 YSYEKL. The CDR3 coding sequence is TGCGCCAGCAGTTCCCTTCCCTGGACAGGGTCGGGTCAGGAGACCCAGTACTTC. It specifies CASSSLPWTGSGQETQYF.

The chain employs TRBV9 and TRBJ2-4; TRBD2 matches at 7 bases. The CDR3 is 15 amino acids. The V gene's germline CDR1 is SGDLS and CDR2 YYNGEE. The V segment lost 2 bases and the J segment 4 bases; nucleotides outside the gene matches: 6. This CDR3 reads CASSVSSGPKNIQYF. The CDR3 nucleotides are TGTGCCAGCAGCGTGTCTAGCGGACCGAAAAACATTCAGTACTTC.

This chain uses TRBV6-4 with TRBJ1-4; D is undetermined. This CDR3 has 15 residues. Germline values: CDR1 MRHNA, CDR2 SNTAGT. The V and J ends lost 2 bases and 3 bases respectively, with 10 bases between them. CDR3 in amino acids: CASSDTSGANEKLFF. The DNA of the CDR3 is TGTGCCAGCAGTGACACTAGCGGGGCTAATGAAAAACTGTTTTTT.

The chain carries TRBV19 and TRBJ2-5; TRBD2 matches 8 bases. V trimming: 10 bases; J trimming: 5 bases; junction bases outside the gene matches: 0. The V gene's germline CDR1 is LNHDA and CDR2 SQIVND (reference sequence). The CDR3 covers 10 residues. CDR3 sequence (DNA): TGTGCCACGGGGGGGGAGACCCAGTACTTC. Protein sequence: CATGGETQYF. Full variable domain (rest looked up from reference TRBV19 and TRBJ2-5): DGGITQSPKYLFRKEGQNVTLSCEQNLNHDAMYWYRQDPGQGLRLIYYSQIVNDFQKGDIAEGYSVSREKKESFPLTVTSAQKNPTAFYLCATGGETQYFGPGTRLLVL.